Each of the 18 T cell receptor beta chains below was sequenced from the same sample in a study of T-cell reconstitution after alpha-beta-depleted transplantation in children. This sample's TCRbeta library carried unique molecular identifier barcodes. TCRdb re-called the PCR reads through MiXCR, storing one row per CDR3 protein. The sample lists about 440,000 distinct CDR3 sequences, roughly 44% seen once, with under 35% in the top ten. The input for sequencing was PBMCs, taken before TCRalphabeta/CD19-depleted stem cell transplant. These TCRs come from a girl under 10 years old with aplastic anemia, due to receive a stem cell transplant.

This sequence joins TRBV29-1 and TRBJ2-3, with TRBD1 matching 12 bases. Looked up from germline, CDR1 is SQVTM and CDR2 is ANQGSEA. V trimming: 5 bases; J trimming: 6 bases; junction bases outside the gene matches: 3. This CDR3 region has 13 residues. CDR3 protein: CSVTGQGADTQYF. DNA for the CDR3: TGCAGCGTTACGGGACAGGGGGCGGATACGCAGTATTTT.

The chain uses TRBV12-3 or TRBV12-4 and TRBJ1-3; D uncertain. V lost 6 bases to trimming and J lost 2 bases, with 11 bases between them. The CDR3 consists of 14 residues. This CDR3 reads CASRRQGPGNTIYF. In nucleotides, the CDR3 is TGTGCCAGCAGGCGGCAAGGGCCTGGAAACACCATATATTTT.

This clonotype occurred a few times. The chain uses TRBV7-3 and TRBJ2-1, with a possible D match to TRBD1 (5 bases). V was cut by 5 bases and J by 1 base, with 12 bases left in between. CDR3 length: 15 residues. Germline-derived CDR1 and CDR2 are SGHTA and FQGTGA. CDR3: CASSAGQGSYNEQFF. Written as DNA, the CDR3 is TGTGCCAGCAGCGCCGGTCAGGGATCCTACAATGAGCAGTTCTTC.

This clonotype was counted a few times. The rearrangement links TRBV25-1 to TRBJ2-7, with D unresolved. Germline V gives CDR1 MGHDK, CDR2 SYGVNS. V was trimmed by 2 bases and J by 7 bases, leaving 6 bases between them. CDR3 length: 11 residues. The CDR3, as DNA: TGTGCCAGCAGTGAAGTCCTGGAGCAGTACTTC. This codes for CASSEVLEQYF.

For this clonotype: A read error may account for a junction end that differs from germline. The chain recombines TRBV10-3 with TRBJ2-7; 11 bases are shared with TRBD2. The CDR3 has 13 amino acids. CDR1 is ENHRY and CDR2 is SYGVKD in the germline V gene. The CDR3 nucleotides are TGTGCCATCAGTGGCCAAGGACTAGCGGGCGGGGAGTTC. Translating it yields CAISGQGLAGGEF.

The V and J genes are TRBV4-2 and TRBJ2-7; maybe TRBD2 (6 bases). The germline gives CDR1 LGHNA, CDR2 YNFKEQ. V lost 3 bases and J 2 bases, leaving 20 bases between the germline ends. CDR3 length equals 17 residues. The CDR3 DNA reads as TGTGCCAGCAGCCAGGCCGACCTAGCGTCGGGGGCCTACGAGCAGTACTTC. It codes for CASSQADLASGAYEQYF.

The chain joins TRBV15 to TRBJ2-7, with 10 bases matching TRBD2. Germline loops: CDR1 LNHNV, CDR2 YYDKDF (reference sequence). Germline trimming cut 6 bases from V and 3 bases from J; bases unmatched to any gene: 5. The CDR3 extends over 14 amino acids. CDR3 nucleotides: TGTGCCACCAGTTGGGCTAGCGGGAGCTACGAGCAGTACTTC. The encoded protein is CATSWASGSYEQYF.

The chain is built from TRBV20-1 and TRBJ2-7; D is possibly TRBD2 (5 bases). Trimming cost V 6 bases and J 4 bases, with 16 bases left between them. Germline CDR1 and CDR2: DFQATT and SNEGSKA (reference sequence). This CDR3 has 13 amino acids. CDR3 protein: CSAKTGISYEQYF. The CDR3 nucleotides are TGCAGTGCCAAAACCGGGATCAGTTACGAGCAGTACTTC.

This chain uses TRBV7-9 with TRBJ2-5; no definite D call. V was trimmed by 1 base and J by 0 bases, leaving 9 bases between them. The CDR3 sequence is 15 residues long. Per the germline V gene, CDR1 is SEHNR and CDR2 is FQNEAQ (reference sequence). CDR3 sequence: CASSLGPQDQETQYF. As DNA, the CDR3 is TGTGCCAGCAGCTTAGGACCCCAGGACCAAGAGACCCAGTACTTC.

The chain recombines TRBV3-1 with TRBJ2-5; 10 bases fit TRBD2. The CDR3 runs to 19 residues. Trimming took 6 bases from V and 2 from J; bases not matched to a gene: 18. The germline gives CDR1 LGHDT, CDR2 YNNKEL (reference sequence). The CDR3 protein is CASSPSNVVAGGRQETQYF. For the CDR3, the DNA is TGTGCCAGCAGTCCGAGTAATGTGGTAGCGGGAGGACGACAAGAGACCCAGTACTTC.

The V call is TRBV3-1, the J call TRBJ2-7, with D possibly TRBD2 on 6 matching bases. This CDR3 spans 14 amino acids. V was shortened by 0 bases and J by 12 bases, with 18 bases between the two germline ends. Germline CDR1 LGHDT, CDR2 YNNKEL (reference sequence). CDR3 residues: CASSQEQRRGNLYF. As DNA, the CDR3 is TGTGCCAGCAGCCAAGAACAGCGGCGGGGTAACTTGTACTTC.

The chain carries TRBV29-1 and TRBJ2-4; 8 bases align to TRBD1. Germline-derived CDR1 and CDR2 are SQVTM and ANQGSEA. This CDR3 spans 14 amino acids. V was clipped by 0 bases and J by 7 bases; unmatched bases: 5. The CDR3 DNA is TGCAGCGTTGAAGATTCCAGGGGGCTGAACATTCAGTACTTC. Amino acid sequence: CSVEDSRGLNIQYF.

This clonotype occurred a few times. The chain is built from TRBV20-1 and TRBJ2-2, with D possibly called TRBD1 or TRBD2 (5 bases each). The CDR3 runs to 14 residues. Germline assignment: CDR1 DFQATT and CDR2 SNEGSKA (reference sequence). Written as DNA, the CDR3 is TGCGGGGGTACCGCAACTGAAAACACCGGGGAGCTGTTTTTT. Its protein product is CGGTATENTGELFF.

The sample holds a few counts of this clonotype. CDR3 region: CASSNGQGASDTQYF. DNA of the CDR3: TGTGCCAGCAGTAACGGACAGGGGGCTTCGGATACGCAGTATTTT. V is TRBV6-2 or TRBV6-3 and J is TRBJ2-3; 11 nucleotides align to TRBD1. Germline CDR1 is MNHEY and CDR2 is SVGEGT. This CDR3 comprises 15 residues. J lost 6 bases, V lost 5 bases, and 7 bases had no gene match.

This chain uses TRBV7-6 with TRBJ2-3, with 11 bases that match TRBD1. The CDR3 extends over 15 amino acids. Germline V gives CDR1 SGHVS, CDR2 FNYEAQ. The ends lost 4 bases at V and 4 bases at J; junction bases unmatched: 4. CDR3 bases: TGTGCCAGCAGCTCCTGGGGACAGGGGGCAGATACGCAGTATTTT. It translates to CASSSWGQGADTQYF.

The chain links TRBV12-3 or TRBV12-4 to TRBJ1-1; D remains ambiguous. The V gene lost 9 bases and the J gene lost 1 base, with 12 bases spanning the gap. The CDR3 has 13 amino acids. In DNA form, the CDR3 reads TGTGCCAGTAAGATGGGGTCGAACACTGAAGCTTTCTTT. Its protein product is CASKMGSNTEAFF.

This clonotype came up many times. V is TRBV5-1 and J is TRBJ2-7; weak D call: TRBD1 (7 bases). CDR1 and CDR2 (germline): SGHRS, YFSETQ. V was clipped by 7 bases and J by 3 bases, with 17 bases between them. The CDR3 is 14 amino acids. As DNA, the CDR3 is TGCGCCAGCTCCCTTGGAGGGGGCGGCTACGAGCAGTACTTC. Translated, it gives CASSLGGGGYEQYF.

The CDR3 here is CSAPDSGRGYGYTF. CDR3 DNA sequence: TGCAGTGCACCCGACTCAGGCCGGGGCTATGGCTACACCTTC. The J gene is TRBJ1-2, the V gene TRBV20-1, with D unresolved. Deletions cut 6 bases from V and 4 bases from J, with 18 bases between. The CDR3 contains 14 residues. Germline CDR1 is DFQATT and CDR2 is SNEGSKA (reference sequence).